The following is a T cell receptor beta chain sequence with its context. Its antigen is as yet unknown. The data originate from a study of cytomegalovirus exposure and HLA in healthy donors. Study-level points and caveats: The authors considered a cluster of highly shared sequence variants likely to be a sequencing artifact. Later examination showed HLA-associated TCR beta chains had greater clonal expansion than equally common others. TCR beta sequences reportedly predicted most subjects' HLA-A and HLA-B alleles accurately.

V was pared by 4 bases and J by 6 bases, with 8 bases of the junction left unmatched. The germline CDR1 and CDR2 sequences are WSHSY and SAAADI. The CDR3 contains 16 residues. Primers included in the PCR were 60 Vbeta and 13 Jbeta primers. Sequencing was performed with immunoSEQ multiplex PCR; in TCRdb, only in-frame clones are kept and a portion is missing. This sample has about 130,000 clones, with 60% to 85% found just once. This clonotype was sampled from a woman aged 35 to 49 in good health and CMV-seronegative. The sample comprised PBMCs. V gene TRBV10-2 combines with J gene TRBJ2-1, with 11 positions matching TRBD1. The DNA of the CDR3 is TGCGCCAGCAGTGGGCCAGGACAGGGGGCTTTCAATGAGCAGTTCTTC. Translated: CASSGPGQGAFNEQFF.